What follows are 15 T cell receptor beta chains derived from one specimen sequenced in a study of T cells in Graves' hyperthyroidism and ophthalmopathy. Researchers amplified the TCR beta CDR3 regions from RNA transcripts. The study used the HTBI primer set for a first-round RT-PCR of the TCR CDR3. TCRdb reanalysed the multiplex PCR reads using MiXCR and keeps one entry per CDR3 protein. The sample records roughly 580,000 distinct CDR3 sequences, over 11% being singletons. The sequencing input was blood. These receptors were collected from a woman between 25 and 40 years old with Graves' hyperthyroidism that later progressed to Graves' ophthalmopathy.

This clonotype showed up many times. The chain has TRBV12-3 or TRBV12-4 and TRBJ2-5; D perhaps matches TRBD2 (6 bases). Trimming stripped 0 bases from V and 4 bases from J, with 21 bases between. CDR3 length equals 18 residues. The CDR3 DNA follows: TGTGCCAGCAGTTTAGCGACTATAGCGGAAAGAGTTAGAGAGACCCAGTACTTC. The encoded protein is CASSLATIAERVRETQYF.

This clonotype was recorded at least ten times. The chain links TRBV12-3 or TRBV12-4 to TRBJ2-7; possible D gene TRBD2, 6 bases. The CDR3 length is 15 residues. V was clipped by 3 bases and J by 5 bases, with 17 bases between them. CDR3 amino acids: CASSFFEGGLDEQYF. The CDR3 DNA follows: TGTGCCAGCAGTTTTTTTGAGGGAGGTCTAGACGAGCAGTACTTC.

This clonotype was recorded only once. The chain links TRBV24-1 to TRBJ1-5; D remains unclear. V gave up 4 bases and J gave up 5 bases, with 14 bases separating them. Germline CDR1 KGHDR, CDR2 SFDVKD. This CDR3 comprises 15 residues. In DNA form, the CDR3 reads TGTGCCACCAGTGAGCGACCCGGTAACGATCAGCCCCAGCATTTT. This sequence encodes CATSERPGNDQPQHF.

The chain links TRBV15 to TRBJ2-5, with TRBD1 identical over 8 bases. The CDR3 is 17 amino acids. J gave up 4 bases and V 1 base, and 11 bases lay outside the gene matches. Per germline, CDR1 LNHNV and CDR2 YYDKDF (reference sequence). CDR3: CATSRGETGAATETQYF. The CDR3 bases are TGTGCCACCAGCAGAGGTGAGACAGGGGCGGCAACAGAGACCCAGTACTTC.

At least ten counts were recorded for this clonotype. The chain is built from TRBV11-3 and TRBJ2-1; 11 bases are shared with TRBD2. The J segment lost 3 bases and the V segment lost 10 bases, leaving 11 bases of the junction unmatched. The CDR3 length is 16 residues. Looked up from germline, CDR1 is SGHNT and CDR2 is YENEEA. CDR3 DNA: TGTGCCACCGCGAGGGGCCTAGCGGGAGGCTACAATGAGCAGTTCTTC. The encoded protein is CATARGLAGGYNEQFF.

This clonotype occurred many times. This rearrangement joins TRBV7-9 to TRBJ2-1; maybe TRBD2 (6 bases). The V gene's germline CDR1 is SEHNR and CDR2 FQNEAQ (reference sequence). This CDR3 region has 12 residues. The V end lost 11 bases, the J end lost 6 bases, and 14 bases lay between the germline ends. The CDR3 region is CAALGGVNEQFF. In DNA form, the CDR3 reads TGTGCCGCCTTGGGAGGAGTCAATGAGCAGTTCTTC. Variable domain in full (rest from reference TRBV7-9 and TRBJ2-1): DTGVSQNPRHKITKRGQNVTFRCDPISEHNRLYWYRQTLGQGPEFLTYFQNEAQLEKSRLLSDRFSAERPKGSFSTLEIQRTEQGDSAMYLCAALGGVNEQFFGPGTRLTVL.

This clonotype was seen many times. This rearrangement joins TRBV5-1 to TRBJ2-3; 8 bases match TRBD2. This CDR3 comprises 17 residues. From germline, CDR1 is SGHRS and CDR2 YFSETQ. V lost 2 bases to trimming and J lost 3 bases; unmatched junction nucleotides: 11. The CDR3 coding sequence is TGCGCCAGCAGCTTCATAGCGGGAATGATTTTGACAGATACGCAGTATTTT. This sequence encodes CASSFIAGMILTDTQYF.

This clonotype showed up many times. The CDR3 sequence: CSARVGTGVHNEQFF. DNA of the CDR3: TGCAGTGCTAGAGTGGGGACAGGGGTCCACAATGAGCAGTTCTTC. The rearrangement links TRBV20-1 to TRBJ2-1; 10 nucleotides agree with TRBD1. The J segment lost 5 bases and the V segment lost 1 base, leaving 5 bases of the junction unmatched. From germline, CDR1 is DFQATT and CDR2 SNEGSKA (reference sequence). The CDR3 contains 15 residues.

V is TRBV4-3 and J is TRBJ2-1; 11 bases match TRBD2. The germline V gene has CDR1 LGHNA and CDR2 YSLEER. V trimming: 0 bases; J trimming: 3 bases; junction bases outside the gene matches: 1. The CDR3 sequence is 16 residues long. The CDR3 DNA reads TGCGCCAGCAGCCAAGACGGGACTAGCGGCTACAATGAGCAGTTCTTC. Protein sequence: CASSQDGTSGYNEQFF.

Many counts were recorded for this clonotype. The chain uses TRBV18 and TRBJ1-6; TRBD1 matches 11 bases. Germline CDR1 KGHSH, CDR2 LQKENI. The CDR3 contains 16 residues. The V and J ends lost 2 bases and 9 bases, in that order; junction bases with no gene match: 6. CDR3 residues: CASSPAGDRGSSPLHF. The DNA of the CDR3 is TGTGCCAGCTCACCAGCGGGGGACAGGGGGAGTTCACCCCTCCACTTT.

This clonotype was detected only a few times. The chain uses TRBV7-2 and TRBJ1-2; 11 nucleotides line up with TRBD1. CDR1 is SGHTA and CDR2 is FQGNSA in the germline V gene. Trimming took 7 bases from V and 8 from J; bases not matched to a gene: 12. There are 15 residues in the CDR3. Here the CDR3 reads CASTPDRGRVLGYTF. Written as DNA, the CDR3 is TGTGCCAGCACCCCGGACAGGGGGCGCGTATTAGGCTACACCTTC.

As concerns this clonotype: This may stem from a read error, because a much larger clone lies one nucleotide away. This chain joins TRBV27 and TRBJ2-1, with 9 positions matching TRBD1. Germline V gene sequence: CDR1 MNHEY, CDR2 SMNVEV (reference sequence). Trimming took 6 bases from V and 4 from J; bases not matched to a gene: 7. This CDR3 region has 15 residues. This CDR3 is CASSETGTGYNEQFF. For the CDR3, the DNA is TGTGCCAGCAGCGAGACCGGGACAGGGTACAATGAGCAGTTCTTC.

This clonotype has a count of ten or more. The V and J genes are TRBV27 and TRBJ2-4; TRBD2 is a possible D gene (6 bases). V lost 3 bases, J lost 3 bases, and 15 bases lay in between. The CDR3 has 16 amino acids. Germline V CDR1 and CDR2: MNHEY, SMNVEV (reference sequence). The CDR3 reads CASSFFGGGGKNIQYF. The CDR3 nucleotides are TGTGCCAGCAGTTTTTTCGGGGGTGGCGGCAAAAACATTCAGTACTTC.

The chain recombines TRBV11-2 with TRBJ1-1; 9 nucleotides match TRBD1. V shed 3 bases and J 7 bases; nucleotides not matched to a gene: 12. This CDR3 is 16 amino acids long. Looked up from germline, CDR1 is SGHAT and CDR2 is FQNNGV. The CDR3 nucleotides read TGTGCCAGCAGCTTGCTCCAGGACAGGGGTTTGGGTGAAGCTTTCTTT. Amino acids: CASSLLQDRGLGEAFF.

CDR3 nucleotides: TGTGCCAGTAATAAGCCAGGGTACACCGGGGAGCTGTTTTTT. This sequence encodes CASNKPGYTGELFF. This chain uses TRBV19 with TRBJ2-2; perhaps TRBD1 as D (5 bases). Germline CDR1 is LNHDA and CDR2 is SQIVND (reference sequence). The CDR3 totals 14 residues. V was trimmed by 7 bases and J by 3 bases, leaving 12 bases between them. Supplemented by reference TRBV19 and TRBJ2-2, the full variable domain reads DGGITQSPKYLFRKEGQNVTLSCEQNLNHDAMYWYRQDPGQGLRLIYYSQIVNDFQKGDIAEGYSVSREKKESFPLTVTSAQKNPTAFYLCASNKPGYTGELFFGEGSRLTVL.